The 14 T cell receptor beta chains below were found in one sample sequenced in a study of cytomegalovirus exposure and HLA in healthy donors. TCRdb's copy holds only in-frame clones and misses some; the assay was immunoSEQ multiplex PCR. The sample shows 330,000 or so clones, roughly 88% of them seen only once. What was sequenced was PBMCs. Receptors originate from a woman between 18 and 29 years old in good health and CMV-seronegative.

The count of this clone is one. A much larger clone lies a single base off, so this may be a read error. The chain has TRBV5-6 and TRBJ2-7, with D tentatively TRBD1 (6 bases). Germline values: CDR1 SGHDT, CDR2 YYEEEE. Trimming removed 1 base from V and 1 base from J, with 9 bases in between. The CDR3 is 14 residues long. CDR3 sequence reads: CASSLSGASYEQYF. The CDR3 nucleotides are TGTGCCAGCAGCTTGTCAGGGGCATCCTACGAGCAGTACTTC.

This clone was seen a handful of times. The J gene is TRBJ1-5, the V gene TRBV18, with D hard to call. This CDR3 contains 15 residues. V lost 4 bases, J lost 1 base, and 11 bases lay in between. CDR1 and CDR2 from the germline V gene are KGHSH and LQKENI. CDR3 coding DNA: TGTGCCAGCTCACGATTCTTCGGGAGCAATCAGCCCCAGCATTTT. Its protein product is CASSRFFGSNQPQHF.

The genes are TRBV11-2 and TRBJ2-7, with 7 bases fitting TRBD1. The CDR3 extends over 15 amino acids. Losses at the gene ends were 5 bases for V and 7 bases for J; bases not matched to a gene: 14. Germline lookup yields CDR1 SGHAT and CDR2 FQNNGV. CDR3 protein: CASSLGQVPLGEQYF. In DNA form, the CDR3 reads TGTGCCAGCAGCCTCGGACAGGTACCGCTGGGTGAGCAGTACTTC.

The gene calls are TRBV28 and TRBJ2-3, with D hard to call. Germline assignment: CDR1 MDHEN and CDR2 SYDVKM. There are 14 residues in the CDR3. Trimming cost V 2 bases and J 2 bases, with 8 bases left between them. As DNA, the CDR3 is TGTGCCAGCAGTTTAGCGGCAGTCACAGATACGCAGTATTTT. The encoded protein is CASSLAAVTDTQYF. The full variable domain, completed using reference TRBV28 and TRBJ2-3, is DVKVTQSSRYLVKRTGEKVFLECVQDMDHENMFWYRQDPGLGLRLIYFSYDVKMKEKGDIPEGYSVSREKKERFSLILESASTNQTSMYLCASSLAAVTDTQYFGPGTRLTVL.

The rearrangement joins TRBV6-5 to TRBJ2-7; 8 bases map to TRBD1. Germline V gene sequence: CDR1 MNHEY, CDR2 SVGAGI. The CDR3 sequence is 15 residues long. V was pared by 6 bases and J by 3 bases, with 10 bases of the junction left unmatched. The CDR3 DNA reads as TGTGCCAGCAGCCGCAGGGGGCTAGGGGACTACGAGCAGTACTTC. Protein product: CASSRRGLGDYEQYF.

The chain has TRBV4-2 and TRBJ1-5; 9 bases match TRBD1. Germline V CDR1 and CDR2: LGHNA, YNFKEQ. Trimming cost V 4 bases and J 5 bases; bases outside gene matches: 9. This CDR3 contains 16 residues. CDR3 residues: CASSPDRGQGYQPQHF. As DNA, the CDR3 is TGTGCCAGCAGCCCCGACCGGGGACAGGGTTATCAGCCCCAGCATTTT.

This chain uses TRBV5-1 with TRBJ1-3, with 10 bases matching TRBD1. The CDR3 contains 17 residues. V shed 4 bases, J shed 4 bases, and the junction held 11 bases outside the gene matches. The germline V gene encodes CDR1 SGHRS and CDR2 YFSETQ. CDR3 region: CASSQTPGQGRGNTIYF. The CDR3 DNA reads TGCGCCAGCAGCCAAACACCGGGACAGGGGAGGGGAAACACCATATATTTT.

This clone was seen only a few times. The chain uses TRBV5-4 and TRBJ1-1, with D possibly being TRBD1 (6 bases). The germline V gene encodes CDR1 SGHNT and CDR2 YYREEE (reference sequence). V gave up 0 bases and J gave up 6 bases, with 9 bases separating them. CDR3 length: 13 residues. In nucleotides, the CDR3 is TGTGCCAGCAGCTTGGACGGGGGGCCTGAAGCTTTCTTT. This sequence encodes CASSLDGGPEAFF.

The CDR3 loop reads CASSRVGGGSNEQFF. The CDR3, as DNA: TGTGCCAGCAGCCGCGTGGGAGGGGGGAGCAATGAGCAGTTCTTC. This chain links TRBV11-2 with TRBJ2-1, with a possible D match to TRBD2 (7 bases). V was trimmed by 5 bases and J by 6 bases, leaving 17 bases between them. Germline V gene lookup returns CDR1 SGHAT and CDR2 FQNNGV. The CDR3 loop spans 15 amino acids.

The chain carries TRBV5-1 and TRBJ1-1, with D maybe TRBD1 (5 bases). The germline gives CDR1 SGHRS, CDR2 YFSETQ. This CDR3 comprises 13 residues. With 6 bases removed from V and 4 bases from J, the gap between germline ends came to 13 bases. The CDR3 is CASMTDSRTEAFF. The CDR3 DNA is TGCGCCAGCATGACCGACAGCCGCACTGAAGCTTTCTTT.

This clone was detected only once. The CDR3 here is CASSLVPLAGGLQFF. Written as DNA, the CDR3 is TGCGCCAGCAGCTTGGTCCCACTAGCGGGAGGCTTGCAGTTCTTC. The chain carries TRBV5-1 and TRBJ2-1; 12 positions match TRBD2. CDR3 length: 15 amino acids. Per germline, CDR1 SGHRS and CDR2 YFSETQ. V gave up 0 bases and J gave up 12 bases; unmatched junction bases: 7.

The rearrangement uses TRBV2 and TRBJ1-1, with D maybe TRBD1 (5 bases). The germline V and J ends were trimmed by 6 bases and 1 base, with 12 bases remaining between them. Per germline, CDR1 SNHLY and CDR2 FYNNEI. The CDR3 spans 14 residues. The CDR3 region has the DNA TGTGCCAGCAGCTTGATCGGGGGGAACACTGAAGCTTTCTTT. It codes for CASSLIGGNTEAFF. The complete variable domain, with remaining parts taken from reference TRBV2 and TRBJ1-1, reads EPEVTQTPSHQVTQMGQEVILRCVPISNHLYFYWYRQILGQKVEFLVSFYNNEISEKSEIFDDQFSVERPDGSNFTLKIRSTKLEDSAMYFCASSLIGGNTEAFFGQGTRLTVV.

The V gene is TRBV4-3, the J gene TRBJ1-2; D not certain. The germline V gene has CDR1 LGHNA and CDR2 YSLEER. The CDR3 extends over 14 amino acids. The V and J ends lost 3 bases and 8 bases respectively, with 16 bases between them. CDR3 residues: CASSHPGEGGGYTF. For the CDR3, the DNA is TGCGCCAGCAGCCACCCTGGGGAGGGCGGCGGCTACACCTTC.

This clone is a singleton in its sample. The chain couples TRBV7-9 to TRBJ2-7; weak D call: TRBD2 (6 bases). Germline lookup yields CDR1 SEHNR and CDR2 FQNEAQ (reference sequence). Trimming shortened V by 4 bases and J by 0 bases, and 13 bases separated the two germline ends. There are 15 residues in the CDR3. Here the CDR3 DNA reads TGTGCCAGCAGCTCGCTAATCGGGAGCTCCTACGAGCAGTACTTC. Protein sequence: CASSSLIGSSYEQYF.